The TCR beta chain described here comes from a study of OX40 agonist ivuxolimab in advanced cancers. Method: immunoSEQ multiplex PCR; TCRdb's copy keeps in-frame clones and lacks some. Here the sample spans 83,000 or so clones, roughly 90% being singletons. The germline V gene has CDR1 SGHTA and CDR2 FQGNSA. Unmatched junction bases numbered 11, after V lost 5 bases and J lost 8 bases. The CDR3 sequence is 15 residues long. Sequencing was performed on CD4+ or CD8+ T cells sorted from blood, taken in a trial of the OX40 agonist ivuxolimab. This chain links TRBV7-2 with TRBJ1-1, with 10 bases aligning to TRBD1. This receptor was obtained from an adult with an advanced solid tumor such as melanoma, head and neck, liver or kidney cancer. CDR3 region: CASSPRRTGGDEAFF. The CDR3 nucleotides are TGTGCCAGCAGCCCAAGGAGGACAGGGGGAGACGAAGCTTTCTTT.